This section outlines one T cell receptor (beta chain) sequence together with its context. Its matching antigen is unknown. This entry comes from a study of OX40 agonist ivuxolimab in advanced cancers. About the research overall: A male proportion of about 80% was recorded, with mean age approximately 64 years and range roughly 23 to 85. Study-level findings and limits: Undetermined was the antigen specificity of the expanded peripheral T cells.

The repertoire was sequenced with immunoSEQ multiplex PCR; TCRdb's copy has only in-frame clones and lacks some. The table records roughly 70,000 clones, roughly 85% of them present only once. V was pared by 2 bases and J by 7 bases, with 16 bases of the junction left unmatched. The CDR3 loop spans 17 amino acids. From germline, CDR1 is LGHNA and CDR2 YSLEER. The rearrangement uses TRBV4-3 and TRBJ2-5, with TRBD2 identical over 7 bases. The material was CD4+ or CD8+ T cells sorted from blood, obtained in a trial of the OX40 agonist ivuxolimab. The sequence derives from an adult with an advanced solid tumor such as melanoma, head and neck, liver or kidney cancer. The CDR3 nucleotides are TGCGCCAGCAGCCAAAGGAGATTGGGAGCGGGGTTGGGGACCCAGTACTTC. Protein: CASSQRRLGAGLGTQYF.